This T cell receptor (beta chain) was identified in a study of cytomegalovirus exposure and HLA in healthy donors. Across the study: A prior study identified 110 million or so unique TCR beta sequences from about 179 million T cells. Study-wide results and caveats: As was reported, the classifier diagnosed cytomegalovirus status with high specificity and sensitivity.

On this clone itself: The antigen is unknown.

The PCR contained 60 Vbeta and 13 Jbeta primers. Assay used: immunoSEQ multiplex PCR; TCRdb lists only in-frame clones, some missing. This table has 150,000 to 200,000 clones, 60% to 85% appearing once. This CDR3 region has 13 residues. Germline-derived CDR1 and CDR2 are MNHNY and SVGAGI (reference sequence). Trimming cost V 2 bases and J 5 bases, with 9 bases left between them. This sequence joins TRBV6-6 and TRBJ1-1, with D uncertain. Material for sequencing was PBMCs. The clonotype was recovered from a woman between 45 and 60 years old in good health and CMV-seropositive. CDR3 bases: TGTGCCAGCAGTTACAGCGGGAAAACTGAAGCTTTCTTT. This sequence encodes CASSYSGKTEAFF.